This T cell receptor beta chain was profiled in a study of identical twins (dated by TCRdb to 2016 to 2017). For the wider study: To test whether fetal clonotypes persist, the study used deep sequencing on TCR alpha and beta repertoires from monozygotic twins, unrelated adults of various ages, and cord blood. Replicate twin experiments were performed at different times using different library preparation protocols to rule out contamination.

The germline V gene sets CDR1 to SGHRS and CDR2 to YFSETQ. The cysteine opens and the phenylalanine closes a CDR3 of 16 amino acids. Only the CDR3 DNA stays, 48 bases, in frame from base 1. V is cut by 5 bases and J by 0 bases, and the space between the germline ends is 17 bases. Study-wide findings and limitations: Out-of-frame TCR alpha sharing in monozygotic twins was systematically underestimated by recombination models, whereas sharing between unrelated individuals was in agreement with the recombination models. Invariant T cells such as MAIT and iNKT could partly confound zero-insertion analyses, although diverse VJ usage argued against such confounding for most clonotypes. Out-of-frame TCR alpha sequences shared between twins showed an excess of low generation-probability sequences compared with coincidental sharing between unrelated individuals. Fewer insertions were carried by abundant cord blood beta clonotypes; a weaker similar trend was observed in young adult naive repertoires, while no such trend was observed in memory repertoires. Because the same donors could not be followed over many years, the conclusions depended on cross-sectional statistical analysis. The excess sharing between twins in beta out-of-frame sequences was weaker because fewer shared sequences reduced the signal-to-noise ratio.

This clonotype was detected many times. This clone's antigen is unknown. No base quality values were provided; no much bigger clone lies one nucleotide off. The library was made by 5' RACE. The run used an Illumina HiSeq 2000. Template switching added a universal primer binding site, and the final cDNA carried a unique molecular identifier that allowed TCR cDNA molecules to be counted accurately. First-strand cDNA for TCR alpha and beta chains was synthesized from specific primers in the conserved constant-segment region. To control for contamination, each cDNA library was double barcoded with a SMART-Mk sample barcode plus Illumina barcodes. TruSeq adapter sequences along with Illumina sample barcodes were introduced in two successive PCR steps. Sequencing of the TCR alpha and beta cDNA libraries was done on the Illumina HiSeq platform using custom primers. The published analysis was carried out like this. Unique molecular identifiers were extracted from raw reads with MiGEC, and CDR3 positions were determined with MiXCR. Recombination models were inferred per individual with the repgenHMM and IGoR tools using an EM algorithm. The analysis of shared clonotypes was done with the tcR package in R, with sharing normalized by the product of cloneset sizes. To study raw recombination without the effects of thymic and clonal selection, out-of-frame nonproductive sequences were analyzed. In-frame beta chains were kept once TCRdb had trimmed the public reads at Q25 with fastp and called clones with MiXCR. Identical CDR3 protein sequences are pooled into one entry, listed with their most common genes and DNA. What appears here as the V and J calls and clone size reflects TCRdb's work, not the paper's. In this sample the table shows some 250,000 distinct CDR3 sequences, more than 9.5% of which occur a single time. The top ten clonotypes cover 4% of the sample.

Every donor in the study was a healthy Caucasian. The twin cohort consisted of three pairs of female monozygotic twins, all aged about 18 to 30 years. Miltenyi CD45RO+ enrichment and human naive T-cell isolation kits were used to isolate memory (CD45RO+) and naive T cells from PBMC. These data also featured in a second study, about yellow fever vaccine responses in identical twins. The second source states: The authors reported that the T cell response to vaccination in identical twins appeared partly convergent and partly personalized. Focusing on identical twins, the study followed the T cell clones that responded to the vaccine, and did so with precision.

Sequencing used memory (CD45RO+) T cells sorted from blood. According to the study, the label for this sample's cell subset or site signals: CD45RO+ enriched T cells. The receptor comes from a woman under 30 in good health. The chain was built from TRBV5-1 and TRBJ1-1; a tentative D call is TRBD1 (5 bases match). The CDR3: CASSYGGDLLNTEAFF. Read as DNA, the sequence is TGCGCCAGCAGTTATGGGGGAGATCTCCTGAACACTGAAGCTTTCTTT.